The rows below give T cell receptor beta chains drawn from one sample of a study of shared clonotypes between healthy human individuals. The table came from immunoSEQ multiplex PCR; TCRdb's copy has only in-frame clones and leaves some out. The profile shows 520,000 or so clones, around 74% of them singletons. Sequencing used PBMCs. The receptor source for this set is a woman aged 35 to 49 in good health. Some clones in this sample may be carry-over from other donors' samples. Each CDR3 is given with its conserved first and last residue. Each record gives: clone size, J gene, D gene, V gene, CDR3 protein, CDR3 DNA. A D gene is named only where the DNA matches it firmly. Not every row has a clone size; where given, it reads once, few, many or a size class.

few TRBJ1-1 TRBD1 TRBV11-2 CASSPRDRATSGAFF TGTGCCAGCAGCCCCCGGGACAGGGCGACGTCCGGAGCTTTCTTT
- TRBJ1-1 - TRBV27 CASSLFGQNTEAFF TGTGCCAGCAGTTTATTCGGGCAGAACACTGAAGCTTTCTTT
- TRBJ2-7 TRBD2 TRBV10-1 CASGPGTSGTYEQYF TGCGCCAGTGGGCCCGGGACTAGCGGAACCTACGAGCAGTACTTC
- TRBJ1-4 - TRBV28 CASSSGSGEKLFF TGTGCCAGCAGTTCAGGGTCAGGTGAAAAACTGTTTTTT
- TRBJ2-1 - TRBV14 CASRGSSYNEQFF TGTGCCAGCAGGGGGAGCTCCTACAATGAGCAGTTCTTC
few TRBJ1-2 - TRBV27 CASSFSGTAYGYTF TGTGCCAGCAGTTTCTCCGGGACCGCCTATGGCTACACCTTC
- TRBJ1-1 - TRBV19 CASRRGVNTEAFF TGTGCCAGTAGAAGGGGAGTGAACACTGAAGCTTTCTTT
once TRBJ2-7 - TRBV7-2 CASSLETPSYEQYF TGTGCCAGCAGCTTAGAGACGCCGTCCTACGAGCAGTACTTC
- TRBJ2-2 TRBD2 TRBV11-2 CASSSRLASTGELFF TGTGCCAGCAGCTCCAGACTAGCGAGCACCGGGGAGCTGTTTTTT
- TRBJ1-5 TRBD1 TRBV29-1 CSAGTGNQPQHF TGCAGCGCCGGGACAGGAAATCAGCCCCAGCATTTT
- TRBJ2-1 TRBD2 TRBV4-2 CASSQRGRADEQFF TGTGCCAGCAGCCAGCGCGGGAGGGCCGATGAGCAGTTCTTC
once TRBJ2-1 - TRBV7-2 CASTRLGEQFF TGTGCCAGCACAAGGTTGGGGGAGCAGTTCTTC
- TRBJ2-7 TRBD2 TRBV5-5 CASRKIAGGHEQYF TGTGCCAGCAGAAAAATAGCGGGAGGGCACGAGCAGTACTTC
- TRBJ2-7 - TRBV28 CASNFGWTAKAPTYEQYF TGTGCCAGCAATTTTGGGTGGACAGCGAAAGCCCCTACGTACGAGCAGTACTTC
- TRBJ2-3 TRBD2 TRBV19 CASRLAGADTQYF TGTGCCAGTAGACTAGCGGGAGCAGATACGCAGTATTTT
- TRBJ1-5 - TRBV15 CATSKNRYSNQPQHF TGTGCCACCAGCAAGAATAGATATAGCAATCAGCCCCAGCATTTT
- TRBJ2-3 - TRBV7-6 CASSPNPRVTDTQYF TGTGCCAGCAGCCCCAACCCGAGGGTCACAGATACGCAGTATTTT
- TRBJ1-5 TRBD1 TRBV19 CASSIISGGGQPQHF TGTGCCAGTAGTATAATCTCAGGGGGCGGGCAGCCCCAGCATTTT
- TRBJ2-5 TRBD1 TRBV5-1 CASSVGTGQETQYF TGCGCCAGCAGCGTCGGGACAGGCCAAGAGACCCAGTACTTC
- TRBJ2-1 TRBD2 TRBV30 CAWSVPLGTSSEEQFF TGTGCCTGGAGTGTTCCGCTCGGGACTAGCTCAGAGGAGCAGTTCTTC
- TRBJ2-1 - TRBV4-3 CASSQEAMAKQFF TGCGCCAGCAGCCAAGAGGCAATGGCGAAGCAGTTCTTC
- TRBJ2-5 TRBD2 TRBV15 CATRPGGRETQYF TGTGCCACCAGGCCGGGAGGCCGAGAGACCCAGTACTTC
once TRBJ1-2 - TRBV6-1 CASSERRLYGYTF TGTGCCAGCAGTGAACGCAGACTCTATGGCTACACCTTC
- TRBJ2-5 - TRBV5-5 CASSLDRQYQETQYF TGTGCCAGCAGCTTGGACCGTCAGTACCAAGAGACCCAGTACTTC
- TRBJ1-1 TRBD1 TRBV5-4 CASSLNRGRAEAFF TGTGCCAGCAGCTTGAACAGGGGTAGAGCTGAAGCTTTCTTT
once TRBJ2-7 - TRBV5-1 CASSSDPSSSYEQYF TGCGCCAGCAGCTCGGACCCATCTTCCTCCTACGAGCAGTACTTC
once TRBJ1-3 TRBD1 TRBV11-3 CASSEGTAGNTIYF TGTGCCAGCAGCGAAGGGACAGCAGGAAACACCATATATTTT
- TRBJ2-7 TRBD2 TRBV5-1 CASSLVPGRRLAEQYF TGCGCCAGCAGCTTGGTCCCCGGGCGGAGACTAGCCGAGCAGTACTTC
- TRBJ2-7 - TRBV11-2 CASSLEASSYEQYF TGTGCCAGCAGCTTAGAGGCAAGCTCCTACGAGCAGTACTTC
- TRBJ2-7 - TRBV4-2 CASSAQLAARDEQYF TGTGCCAGCAGCGCCCAACTAGCCGCTCGGGACGAGCAGTACTTC
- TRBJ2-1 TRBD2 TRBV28 CASSPRASGRYNEQFF TGTGCCAGCAGTCCCCGGGCTAGCGGGCGCTACAATGAGCAGTTCTTC
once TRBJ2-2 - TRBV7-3 CASSFSRSHTGELFF TGTGCCAGCAGCTTCAGCCGTTCGCATACCGGGGAGCTGTTTTTT
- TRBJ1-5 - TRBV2 CASRRTGTISNQPQHF TGTGCCAGCAGGCGAACAGGGACGATTTCCAATCAGCCCCAGCATTTT
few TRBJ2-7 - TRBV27 CASSFDRKTYEQYF TGTGCCAGCAGTTTCGACAGGAAGACCTACGAGCAGTACTTC
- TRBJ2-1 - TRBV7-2 CASTRREGGVNEQFF TGTGCCAGCACCCGAAGAGAGGGAGGCGTCAATGAGCAGTTCTTC
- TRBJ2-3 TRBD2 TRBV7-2 CASSWLAGHTQYF TGTGCCAGCAGCTGGCTAGCGGGACATACGCAGTATTTT
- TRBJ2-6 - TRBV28 CASSLKAQLFSGANVLTF TGTGCCAGCAGTTTAAAGGCACAGCTCTTCTCTGGGGCCAACGTCCTGACTTTC
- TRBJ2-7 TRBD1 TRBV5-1 CASSTQQGARLYEQYF TGCGCCAGCAGCACCCAACAGGGGGCGCGTTTGTACGAGCAGTACTTC
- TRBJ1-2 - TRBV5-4 CASSLDRGSYGYTF TGTGCCAGCAGCTTGGATAGGGGTTCCTATGGCTACACCTTC
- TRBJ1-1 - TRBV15 CATSRERSMGNTEAFF TGTGCCACCAGCAGAGAACGGAGCATGGGGAACACTGAAGCTTTCTTT
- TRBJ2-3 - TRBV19 CASSIGAPSTDTQYF TGTGCCAGTAGTATCGGAGCGCCAAGCACAGATACGCAGTATTTT